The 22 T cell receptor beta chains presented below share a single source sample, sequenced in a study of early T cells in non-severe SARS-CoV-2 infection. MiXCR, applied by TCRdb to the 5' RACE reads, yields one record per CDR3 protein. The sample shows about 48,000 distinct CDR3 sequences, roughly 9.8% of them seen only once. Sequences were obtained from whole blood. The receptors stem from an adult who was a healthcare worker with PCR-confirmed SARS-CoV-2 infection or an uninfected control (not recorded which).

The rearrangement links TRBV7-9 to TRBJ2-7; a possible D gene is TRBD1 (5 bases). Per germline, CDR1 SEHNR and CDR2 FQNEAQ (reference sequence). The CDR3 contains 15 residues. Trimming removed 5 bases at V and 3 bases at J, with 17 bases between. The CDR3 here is CASSIRGQRDYEQYF. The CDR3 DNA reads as TGTGCCAGCAGCATAAGGGGCCAAAGGGACTACGAGCAGTACTTC.

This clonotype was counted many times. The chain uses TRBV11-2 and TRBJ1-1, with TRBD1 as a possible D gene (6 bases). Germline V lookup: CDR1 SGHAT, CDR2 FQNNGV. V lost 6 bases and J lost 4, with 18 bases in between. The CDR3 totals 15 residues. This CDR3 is CASRRGEGISTEAFF. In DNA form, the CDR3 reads TGTGCCAGCAGAAGGGGGGAGGGTATCAGCACTGAAGCTTTCTTT. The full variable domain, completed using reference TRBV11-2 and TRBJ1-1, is EAGVAQSPRYKIIEKRQSVAFWCNPISGHATLYWYQQILGQGPKLLIQFQNNGVVDDSQLPKDRFSAERLKGVDSTLKIQPAKLEDSAVYLCASRRGEGISTEAFFGQGTRLTVV.

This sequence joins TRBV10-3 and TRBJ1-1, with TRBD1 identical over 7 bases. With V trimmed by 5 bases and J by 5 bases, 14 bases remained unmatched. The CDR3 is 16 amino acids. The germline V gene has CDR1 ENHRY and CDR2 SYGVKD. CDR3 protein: CAISRAAGTTGTEAFF. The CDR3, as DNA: TGTGCCATCAGTCGCGCGGCCGGGACGACAGGGACTGAAGCTTTCTTT.

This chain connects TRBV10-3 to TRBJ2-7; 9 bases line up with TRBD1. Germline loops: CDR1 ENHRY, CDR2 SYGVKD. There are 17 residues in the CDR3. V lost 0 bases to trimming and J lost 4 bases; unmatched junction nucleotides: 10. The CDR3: CAISESRWGQGPYEQYF. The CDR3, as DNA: TGTGCCATCAGTGAGTCCCGCTGGGGACAGGGACCGTACGAGCAGTACTTC.

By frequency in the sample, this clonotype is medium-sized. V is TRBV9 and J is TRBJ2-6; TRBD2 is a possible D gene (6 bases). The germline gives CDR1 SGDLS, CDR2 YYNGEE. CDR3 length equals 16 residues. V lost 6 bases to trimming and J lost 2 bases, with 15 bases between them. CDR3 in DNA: TGTGCCAGCAAGGAGGGTACCGATCCTGGGGCCAACGTCCTGACTTTC. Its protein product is CASKEGTDPGANVLTF.

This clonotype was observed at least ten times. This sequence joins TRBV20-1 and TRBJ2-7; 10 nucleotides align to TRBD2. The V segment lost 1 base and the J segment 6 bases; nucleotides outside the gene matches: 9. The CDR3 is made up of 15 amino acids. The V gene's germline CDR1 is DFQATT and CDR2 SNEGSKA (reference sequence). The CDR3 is CSARGKLAGLVEQYF. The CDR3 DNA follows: TGCAGTGCTAGAGGAAAACTAGCGGGACTGGTCGAGCAGTACTTC.

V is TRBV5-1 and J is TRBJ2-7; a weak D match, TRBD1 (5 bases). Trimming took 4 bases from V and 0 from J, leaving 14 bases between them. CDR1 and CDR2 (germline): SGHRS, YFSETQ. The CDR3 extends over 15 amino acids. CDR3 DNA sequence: TGCGCCAGCAGCATGGGGCTAGGAAGCTCCTACGAGCAGTACTTC. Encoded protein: CASSMGLGSSYEQYF.

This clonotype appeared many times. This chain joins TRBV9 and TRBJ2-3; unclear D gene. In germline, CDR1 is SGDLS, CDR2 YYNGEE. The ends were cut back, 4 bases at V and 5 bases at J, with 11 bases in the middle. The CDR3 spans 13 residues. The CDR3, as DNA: TGTGCCAGCAGCTTAGAGGTAGAAGATACGCAGTATTTT. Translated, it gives CASSLEVEDTQYF.

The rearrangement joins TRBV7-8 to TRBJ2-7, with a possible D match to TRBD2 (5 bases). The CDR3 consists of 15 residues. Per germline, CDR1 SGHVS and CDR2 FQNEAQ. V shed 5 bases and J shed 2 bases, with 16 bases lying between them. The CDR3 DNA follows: TGTGCCAGCAGCCCCCTCCAGCGGCGTACCTACGAGCAGTACTTC. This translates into CASSPLQRRTYEQYF.

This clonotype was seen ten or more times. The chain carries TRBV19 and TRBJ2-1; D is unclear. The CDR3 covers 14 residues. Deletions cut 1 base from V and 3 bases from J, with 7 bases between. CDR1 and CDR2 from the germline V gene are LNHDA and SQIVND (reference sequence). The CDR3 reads CASSIAMGYNEQFF. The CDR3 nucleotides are TGTGCCAGTAGTATAGCGATGGGCTACAATGAGCAGTTCTTC.

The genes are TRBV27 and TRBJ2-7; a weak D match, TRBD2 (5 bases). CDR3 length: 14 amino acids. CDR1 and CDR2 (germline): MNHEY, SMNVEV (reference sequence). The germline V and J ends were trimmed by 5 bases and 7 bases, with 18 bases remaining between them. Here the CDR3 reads CASSPTGLRREQYF. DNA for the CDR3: TGTGCCAGCAGTCCGACCGGGTTGCGGAGGGAGCAGTACTTC.

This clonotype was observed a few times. CDR3 in amino acids: CASSPHTSGNTEAFF. CDR3 sequence (DNA): TGTGCCAGCAGTCCACACACCTCAGGGAACACTGAAGCTTTCTTT. V gene TRBV28 combines with J gene TRBJ1-1; D is undetermined. This CDR3 has 15 amino acids. Germline CDR1 MDHEN, CDR2 SYDVKM. Trimming removed 5 bases at V and 1 base at J, with 14 bases between.

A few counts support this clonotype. The CDR3 protein is CASSIGTSGIGAKNIQYF. CDR3 DNA sequence: TGCGCCAGCAGCATCGGGACTAGCGGGATCGGAGCCAAAAACATTCAGTACTTC. The chain joins TRBV5-1 to TRBJ2-4; 13 positions match TRBD2. V lost 4 bases, J lost 0 bases, and 7 bases stayed unmatched. Germline V CDR1 and CDR2: SGHRS, YFSETQ. The CDR3 is 18 residues long. Full variable domain (outside the CDR3, taken from reference TRBV5-1 and TRBJ2-4): KAGVTQTPRYLIKTRGQQVTLSCSPISGHRSVSWYQQTPGQGLQFLFEYFSETQRNKGNFPGRFSGRQFSNSRSEMNVSTLELGDSALYLCASSIGTSGIGAKNIQYFGAGTRLSVL.

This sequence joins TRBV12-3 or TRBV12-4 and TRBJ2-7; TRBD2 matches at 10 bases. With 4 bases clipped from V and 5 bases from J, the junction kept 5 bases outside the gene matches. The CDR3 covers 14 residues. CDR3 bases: TGTGCCAGCAGTTCTAGCGGGAGCGTCAACGAGCAGTACTTC. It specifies CASSSSGSVNEQYF.

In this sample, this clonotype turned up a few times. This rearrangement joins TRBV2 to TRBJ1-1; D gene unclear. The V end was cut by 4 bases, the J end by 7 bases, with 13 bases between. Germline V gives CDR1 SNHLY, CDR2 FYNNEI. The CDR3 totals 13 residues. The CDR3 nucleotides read TGTGCCAGCAGTGGGACTCGCTTTGATGAAGCTTTCTTT. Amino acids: CASSGTRFDEAFF.

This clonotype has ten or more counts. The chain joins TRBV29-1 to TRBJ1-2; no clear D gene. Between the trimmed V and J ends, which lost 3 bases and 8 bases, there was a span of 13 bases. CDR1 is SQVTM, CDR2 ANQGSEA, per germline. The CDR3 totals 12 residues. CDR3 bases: TGCAGCGTTGATACAGATCTGCGAGGCTACACCTTC. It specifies CSVDTDLRGYTF.

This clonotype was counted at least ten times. The CDR3 nucleotides read TGTGCCAGCAGTTTTGCGGGAGGGCAGCCCCAGCATTTT. Its translation: CASSFAGGQPQHF. The chain combines TRBV27 with TRBJ1-5, with D hard to call. The germline V gene encodes CDR1 MNHEY and CDR2 SMNVEV (reference sequence). V was cut by 3 bases and J by 7 bases, with 10 bases left in between. The CDR3 totals 13 residues.

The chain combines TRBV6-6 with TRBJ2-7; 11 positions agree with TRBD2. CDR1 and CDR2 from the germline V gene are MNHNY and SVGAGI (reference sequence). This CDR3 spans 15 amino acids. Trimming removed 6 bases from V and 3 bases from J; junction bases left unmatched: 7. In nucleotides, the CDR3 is TGTGCCAGCAGGTCCTCGGGACTAGCGGACTACGAGCAGTACTTC. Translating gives CASRSSGLADYEQYF.

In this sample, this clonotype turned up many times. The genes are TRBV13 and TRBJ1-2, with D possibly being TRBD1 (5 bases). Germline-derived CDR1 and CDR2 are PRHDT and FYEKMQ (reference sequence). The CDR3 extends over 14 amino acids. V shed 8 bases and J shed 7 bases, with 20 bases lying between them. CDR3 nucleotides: TGTGCCAGCGGAGGGGACCGCGACCCCCCTGGCTACACCTTC. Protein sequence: CASGGDRDPPGYTF.

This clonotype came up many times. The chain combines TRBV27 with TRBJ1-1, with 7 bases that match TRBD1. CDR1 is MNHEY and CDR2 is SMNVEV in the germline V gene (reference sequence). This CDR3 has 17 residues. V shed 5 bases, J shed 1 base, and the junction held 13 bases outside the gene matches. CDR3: CASSPGTGGTANTEAFF. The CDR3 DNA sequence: TGTGCCAGCAGTCCCGGGACCGGCGGGACAGCGAACACTGAAGCTTTCTTT.

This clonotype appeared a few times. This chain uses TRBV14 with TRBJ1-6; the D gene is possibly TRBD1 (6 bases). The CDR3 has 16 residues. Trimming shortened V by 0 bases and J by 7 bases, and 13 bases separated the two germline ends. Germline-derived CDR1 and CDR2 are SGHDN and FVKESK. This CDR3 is CASSQDSWGRNSPLHF. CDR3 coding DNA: TGTGCCAGCAGCCAAGACTCATGGGGGCGGAATTCACCCCTCCACTTT. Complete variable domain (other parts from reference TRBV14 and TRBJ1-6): EAGVTQFPSHSVIEKGQTVTLRCDPISGHDNLYWYRRVMGKEIKFLLHFVKESKQDESGMPNNRFLAERTGGTYSTLKVQPAELEDSGVYFCASSQDSWGRNSPLHFGNGTRLTVT.

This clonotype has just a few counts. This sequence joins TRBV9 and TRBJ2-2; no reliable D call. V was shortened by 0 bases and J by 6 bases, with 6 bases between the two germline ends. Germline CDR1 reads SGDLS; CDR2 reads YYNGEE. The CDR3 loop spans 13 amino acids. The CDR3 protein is CASSVAPPGELFF. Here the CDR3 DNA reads TGTGCCAGCAGCGTAGCTCCGCCCGGGGAGCTGTTTTTT.